This is a list of T cell receptor beta chains from one sample in a study of OX40 agonist ivuxolimab in advanced cancers. Clones were sequenced by immunoSEQ multiplex PCR, and TCRdb holds only the in-frame ones, with some missing. The sample lists fewer than 95,000 clones, around 80% seen once, with 6.6% in the top ten. This material consisted of CD4+ or CD8+ T cells sorted from blood, taken in a trial of the OX40 agonist ivuxolimab. Receptors originate from an adult with an advanced solid tumor such as melanoma, head and neck, liver or kidney cancer. The CDR3 runs from the conserved cysteine through the conserved F or W.

TRBJ2-1 TRBV6-5 CASTGGGLFQQFF
TRBJ1-5 TRBV19 CASSTLGQSLSQPQHF
TRBJ2-3 TRBV19 CAVSPRLNTDTQYF
TRBJ2-1 TRBV6-1 CASSAPGEQFF
TRBJ2-3 TRBV19 CASRRTGSGDTQYF
TRBJ1-2 TRBV7-6 CASSLGAGNYGYTF
TRBJ2-7 TRBV30 CAWSSLSGYEQYF
TRBJ2-2 TRBV19 CASSKTGGIPGELFF
TRBJ2-3 TRBV7-6 CASSSESRTGYTQYF
TRBJ1-3 TRBV2 CASSSRGNTIYF
. TRBV27 CASSFGVEQYF
TRBJ2-5 TRBV28 CASSTGQGRETQYF
TRBJ2-5 TRBV5-6 CASSGGQETQYF
TRBJ2-7 TRBV7-3 CASSLLPGSYEQYF
TRBJ1-2 TRBV6-6 CASSPNQGRTNYGYTF
TRBJ2-3 TRBV5-1 CASSTSGSLTDTQYF
TRBJ2-7 TRBV13 CASSPPGTSYEQYF
TRBJ2-4 TRBV11-1 CASSYLGEGAQGSIQYF
TRBJ1-1 TRBV6-5 CASSPGQARAFF
TRBJ1-5 TRBV7-2 CASSPAANQPQHF
TRBJ1-6 TRBV5-1 CASSAGQGAHSPLHF
TRBJ2-1 TRBV9 CASSVGYSGSYNEQFF
TRBJ2-5 TRBV28 CASSFLWGSATGGQETQYF
TRBJ1-1 TRBV7-2 CASSLAGDDTEAFF
TRBJ2-1 TRBV30 CAWVGVAAYNEQFF
TRBJ2-7 TRBV5-1 CASSLQDSYEQYF
TRBJ1-2 TRBV2 CASSPGGYGYTF
TRBJ2-2 TRBV6-5 CASSYSAGELFF
TRBJ2-1 TRBV9 CASSVGGRAGNEQFF
TRBJ2-1 TRBV5-1 CASSLGTSWSSYNEQFF
TRBJ2-7 TRBV19 CASSRAGTFTYEQYF
TRBJ1-2 TRBV19 CASRKKDHYGYTF
TRBJ2-5 TRBV5-6 CASSLGQTFSAQYF
. TRBV21-1 CASTPPRDTYEQYF
TRBJ1-1 TRBV15 CATSRDRGLNTEAFF
TRBJ2-2 TRBV30 CAWRPGTSGAGELFF